This passage covers 9 T cell receptor beta chains from one sample sequenced in a study of cytomegalovirus exposure and HLA in healthy donors. The protocol was immunoSEQ multiplex PCR, while the TCRdb copy is restricted to in-frame clones and leaves out a portion. The repertoire includes 150,000 to 200,000 clones, 89% of them detected once, and 4% to 4.5% sits in the top ten. The material sequenced was PBMCs. The receptors come from a man aged 18 to 30 in good health and CMV-seropositive.

V gene TRBV19 combines with J gene TRBJ2-6; 8 nucleotides line up with TRBD2. This CDR3 comprises 16 residues. V was clipped by 4 bases and J by 1 base; unmatched bases: 3. Germline-derived CDR1 and CDR2 are LNHDA and SQIVND (reference sequence). The CDR3 nucleotides are TGTGCCAGTAGTAGCGGGGGGACGTCTGGGGCCAACGTCCTGACTTTC. It encodes CASSSGGTSGANVLTF.

The chain carries TRBV9 and TRBJ2-2, with no clear D. The CDR3 covers 13 residues. Trimming removed 0 bases at V and 6 bases at J, with 6 bases between. CDR1 and CDR2 (germline): SGDLS, YYNGEE. The CDR3: CASSVEAPGELFF. DNA of the CDR3: TGTGCCAGCAGCGTAGAAGCCCCCGGGGAGCTGTTTTTT.

This chain links TRBV27 with TRBJ2-5; 11 positions agree with TRBD2. Germline loops: CDR1 MNHEY, CDR2 SMNVEV (reference sequence). J gave up 2 bases and V 3 bases, and 11 bases lay outside the gene matches. The CDR3 sequence is 18 residues long. In nucleotides, the CDR3 is TGTGCCAGCAGTTTTAAGTCTAGCGGGAGGCTGGGGCAAGAGACCCAGTACTTC. Translated, it gives CASSFKSSGRLGQETQYF.

The rearrangement links TRBV5-1 to TRBJ2-3, with 9 bases that match TRBD1. The germline V gene encodes CDR1 SGHRS and CDR2 YFSETQ. J gave up 4 bases and V 1 base, and 4 bases lay outside the gene matches. CDR3 size: 15 residues. CDR3 in DNA: TGCGCCAGCAGCTTGTTAGGGACAGGGCCAGATACGCAGTATTTT. Amino acid sequence: CASSLLGTGPDTQYF. Based on the CDR3 plus reference TRBV5-1 and TRBJ2-3, the full variable domain is KAGVTQTPRYLIKTRGQQVTLSCSPISGHRSVSWYQQTPGQGLQFLFEYFSETQRNKGNFPGRFSGRQFSNSRSEMNVSTLELGDSALYLCASSLLGTGPDTQYFGPGTRLTVL.

The chain is built from TRBV10-3 and TRBJ2-1, with a weak D call TRBD1 (6 bases). This CDR3 contains 13 residues. The germline V gene has CDR1 ENHRY and CDR2 SYGVKD. Trimming took 6 bases from V and 4 from J, leaving 10 bases between them. As DNA, the CDR3 is TGTGCCATCAGCGGACAGCAATACAATGAGCAGTTCTTC. The encoded protein is CAISGQQYNEQFF.

This CDR3 is CASSREREVNEQFF. CDR3 nucleotides: TGTGCCAGCTCACGGGAGCGGGAGGTAAATGAGCAGTTCTTC. The rearrangement links TRBV18 to TRBJ2-1; 9 bases fit TRBD2. After removal of 4 bases from V and 7 bases from J, the junction contained 5 bases not matched to a gene. This CDR3 region has 14 residues. The V gene's germline CDR1 is KGHSH and CDR2 LQKENI.

This chain connects TRBV29-1 to TRBJ2-7, with TRBD2 matching 10 bases. This CDR3 is built from 14 residues. V shed 5 bases, J shed 4 bases, and the junction held 8 bases outside the gene matches. The germline gives CDR1 SQVTM, CDR2 ANQGSEA. The CDR3 loop reads CSVNLAGDKYEQYF. The CDR3 region has the DNA TGCAGCGTTAACCTAGCGGGAGATAAGTACGAGCAGTACTTC.

DNA of the CDR3: TGTGCCAGCATTAGAGAACAGTACAATGAGCAGTTCTTC. This codes for CASIREQYNEQFF. This chain links TRBV6-6 with TRBJ2-1; the D is unclear. This CDR3 is 13 amino acids long. CDR1 is MNHNY, CDR2 SVGAGI, per germline (reference sequence). The V end was cut by 7 bases, the J end by 4 bases, with 11 bases between.

This chain uses TRBV27 with TRBJ1-1; TRBD1 matches 8 bases. The ends lost 4 bases at V and 1 base at J; junction bases unmatched: 8. In germline, CDR1 is MNHEY, CDR2 SMNVEV (reference sequence). This CDR3 is built from 16 residues. The chain's CDR3 is CASSSSFGTGNTEAFF. The CDR3 bases are TGTGCCAGCAGTTCTTCATTCGGGACAGGGAACACTGAAGCTTTCTTT.